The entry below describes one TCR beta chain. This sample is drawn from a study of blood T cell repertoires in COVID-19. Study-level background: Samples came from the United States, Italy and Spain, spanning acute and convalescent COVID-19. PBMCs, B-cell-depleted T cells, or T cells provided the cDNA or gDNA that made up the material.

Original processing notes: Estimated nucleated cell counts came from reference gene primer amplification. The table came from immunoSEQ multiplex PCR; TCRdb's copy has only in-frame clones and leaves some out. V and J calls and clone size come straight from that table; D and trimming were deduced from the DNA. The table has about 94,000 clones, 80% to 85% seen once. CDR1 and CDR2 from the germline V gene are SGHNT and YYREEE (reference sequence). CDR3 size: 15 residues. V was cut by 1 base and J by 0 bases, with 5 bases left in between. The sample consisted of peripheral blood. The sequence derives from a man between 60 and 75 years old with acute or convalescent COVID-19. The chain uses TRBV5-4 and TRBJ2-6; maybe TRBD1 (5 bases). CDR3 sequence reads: CASSLTGSGANVLTF. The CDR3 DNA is TGTGCCAGCAGCTTGACAGGCTCTGGGGCCAACGTCCTGACTTTC.